The 13 T cell receptor beta chains in this list originate from one sample, sequenced in a study of blood T cell repertoires in COVID-19. Clones were read by immunoSEQ multiplex PCR, and TCRdb kept only the in-frame ones, dropping some. The sample lists approximately 320,000 clones; 89% were seen once. Material for sequencing was peripheral blood. These receptors all come from a woman aged 25 to 39 with COVID-19, enrolled during active disease.

Of note for this clone: Compared with germline, one end of the junction differs, possibly owing to a read error. This sequence joins TRBV12-5 and TRBJ2-2, with D perhaps TRBD2 (6 bases). There are 13 residues in the CDR3. Germline CDR1 is LGHNT and CDR2 is FRNRAP. In nucleotides, the CDR3 is TGTGCTAGGTGGGGAGGAAGTCCCCGGGGAGCTGTTTTT. Protein sequence: CARWGGSPRGAVF. Using reference TRBV12-5 and TRBJ2-2 for the parts outside the CDR3, the full variable domain is DARVTQTPRHKVTEMGQEVTMRCQPILGHNTVFWYRQTMMQGLELLAYFRNRAPLDDSGMPKDRFSAEMPDATLATLKIQPSEPRDSAVYFCARWGGSPRGAVFGEGSRLTVL.

CDR3 sequence (DNA): TGTGCCAGCACCGACGGACAGGGCCCCAACGAGCAGTACTTC. Residues: CASTDGQGPNEQYF. V is TRBV6-5 and J is TRBJ2-7; 8 bases align to TRBD1. This CDR3 contains 14 residues. V trimming: 7 bases; J trimming: 5 bases; junction bases outside the gene matches: 10. Germline assignment: CDR1 MNHEY and CDR2 SVGAGI.

This chain connects TRBV5-1 to TRBJ1-4; TRBD1 matches at 7 bases. This CDR3 is 14 amino acids long. V lost 3 bases and J lost 7; bases outside the gene matches: 6. Per germline, CDR1 SGHRS and CDR2 YFSETQ. CDR3 nucleotides: TGCGCCAGCAGCTCGACAGGGTCAACTGAAAAACTGTTTTTT. Its protein is CASSSTGSTEKLFF.

The chain has TRBV28 and TRBJ2-2; D not resolved. The CDR3 sequence is 14 residues long. The V gene's germline CDR1 is MDHEN and CDR2 SYDVKM. The V and J ends lost 3 bases and 8 bases respectively, with 13 bases between them. The CDR3 DNA reads as TGTGCCAGCAGTTTCCCCTTAGTCCGGGGGGAGCTGTTTTTT. Protein product: CASSFPLVRGELFF.

The chain is built from TRBV6-5 and TRBJ2-7; 10 positions match TRBD1. CDR1 and CDR2 from the germline V gene are MNHEY and SVGAGI. The CDR3 loop spans 15 amino acids. The J segment lost 6 bases and the V segment lost 5 bases, leaving 10 bases of the junction unmatched. This chain's CDR3 is CASSQTGGIIFEQYF. CDR3 nucleotide sequence: TGTGCCAGCAGTCAGACAGGGGGCATTATCTTCGAGCAGTACTTC.

The chain recombines TRBV19 with TRBJ2-1; D unclear. CDR3 length: 11 amino acids. Trimming took 6 bases from V and 7 from J, leaving 7 bases between them. Germline CDR1 is LNHDA and CDR2 is SQIVND (reference sequence). In DNA form, the CDR3 reads TGTGCCAGTAGAATCGGGAATGAGCAGTTCTTC. Its translation: CASRIGNEQFF.

The chain's CDR3 is CAWSGGGTDTQYF. The CDR3 bases are TGTGCCTGGAGTGGGGGGGGCACAGATACGCAGTATTTT. The genes are TRBV30 and TRBJ2-3, with D possibly TRBD2 on 6 matching bases. The CDR3 sequence is 13 residues long. Trimming stripped 1 base from V and 1 base from J, with 6 bases between. Germline assignment: CDR1 GTSNPN and CDR2 SVGIG (reference sequence).

The chain has TRBV27 and TRBJ2-2, with D perhaps TRBD2 (6 bases). The CDR3 is made up of 14 amino acids. Trimming took 7 bases from V and 0 from J, leaving 9 bases between them. Germline-derived CDR1 and CDR2 are MNHEY and SMNVEV (reference sequence). Here the CDR3 reads CASNAGPNTGELFF. Here the CDR3 DNA reads TGTGCCAGCAATGCGGGACCGAACACCGGGGAGCTGTTTTTT.

J is TRBJ2-2 and V is TRBV7-9; D is possibly TRBD2 (6 bases). V was pared by 5 bases and J by 0 bases, with 10 bases between. Germline V gene lookup returns CDR1 SEHNR and CDR2 FQNEAQ (reference sequence). CDR3 size: 15 residues. CDR3 sequence: CASSPPGANTGELFF. In DNA form, the CDR3 reads TGTGCCAGCAGCCCCCCGGGGGCGAACACCGGGGAGCTGTTTTTT.

The CDR3 coding sequence is TGTGCCAGCAGTTCCGGGGGGGCCTACCTCATTCAGTACTTC. It yields the protein CASSSGGAYLIQYF. The chain carries TRBV6-5 and TRBJ2-4; 8 positions agree with TRBD2. Unmatched junction bases numbered 8, after V lost 4 bases and J lost 9 bases. This CDR3 is built from 14 residues. The V gene's germline CDR1 is MNHEY and CDR2 SVGAGI.

The chain is built from TRBV16 and TRBJ2-1, with 7 bases matching TRBD1. Germline-derived CDR1 and CDR2 are KGHSY and FQNENV. V shed 0 bases, J shed 16 bases, and the junction held 6 bases outside the gene matches. This CDR3 is 12 amino acids long. The CDR3 bases are TGTGCCAGCAGCCAATCGAGCCCAGGGGGTTTCTTC. This encodes CASSQSSPGGFF.

The J gene is TRBJ2-1, the V gene TRBV19; D not resolved. This CDR3 region has 16 residues. The germline V gene encodes CDR1 LNHDA and CDR2 SQIVND (reference sequence). V lost 6 bases and J 0 bases, leaving 15 bases between the germline ends. CDR3 residues: CASSNPSESSYNEQFF. CDR3 sequence (DNA): TGTGCCAGTAGCAACCCCTCTGAGAGCTCCTACAATGAGCAGTTCTTC.

The chain carries TRBV5-4 and TRBJ1-2; D remains ambiguous. Trimming took off 2 bases at V and 5 bases at J, with 10 bases between the two ends. The CDR3 is 13 amino acids. Germline V gives CDR1 SGHNT, CDR2 YYREEE (reference sequence). The CDR3 DNA sequence: TGTGCCAGCAGCTTCGTGCCAGATTATGGCTACACCTTC. As protein: CASSFVPDYGYTF.